Given below is one T cell receptor (beta chain) in context. From germline, CDR1 is SNHLY and CDR2 FYNNEI. CDR3 length: 16 amino acids. Unmatched junction bases numbered 7, after V lost 6 bases and J lost 4 bases. The data were taken from a study of blood T cell repertoires in COVID-19. Study at large: Sites across the United States, Italy and Spain contributed samples from acute and convalescent COVID-19. Sample material is recorded as cDNA or gDNA derived from T cells, B-cell-depleted T cells, or PBMCs.

How the authors handled the data: Using reference gene primer amplification, nucleated cell counts were estimated. The assay was immunoSEQ multiplex PCR, and TCRdb's table has in-frame clones only and misses some. V and J calls and clone size are as listed in that table; D and trimming were resolved from the DNA. This sample has some 120,000 clones, with roughly 72% found just once. Sequenced input: peripheral blood. This sequence originates from a man in his 60s with acute or convalescent COVID-19. The genes are TRBV2 and TRBJ1-4, with TRBD1 matching over 11 bases. The CDR3 is CASSAGQGAVNEKLFF. The CDR3 nucleotides read TGTGCCAGCAGCGCTGGACAGGGGGCCGTTAATGAAAAACTGTTTTTT.